Following are 27 T cell receptor beta chains from one sample sequenced in a study of blood T cell repertoires in COVID-19 (dated by TCRdb to 2020 to 2022). Libraries were prepared through the immunoSEQ multiplex PCR assay. TCRdb retrieved this table from immuneACCESS and kept in-frame rearrangements only. Not all clones are present; in checked studies, unresolved V genes account for under half, and no reason is known for the remainder. This sample comprises around 300,000 clones, approximately 88% of them detected only once. Of the sample, 3.5% to 4.5% is held by the ten largest clones. Sequencing was done on a sample of peripheral blood. All receptors derive from a woman aged 45 to 65 with active or convalescent COVID-19.

The CDR3 sequence: CAWEGGPMNTEAFF. The CDR3 DNA reads as TGTGCCTGGGAAGGGGGCCCCATGAACACTGAAGCTTTCTTT. V and J are TRBV30 and TRBJ1-1; 7 nucleotides line up with TRBD1. There are 14 residues in the CDR3. V lost 5 bases, J lost 0 bases, and 6 bases stayed unmatched. Germline-derived CDR1 and CDR2 are GTSNPN and SVGIG (reference sequence).

The rearrangement links TRBV27 to TRBJ1-2, with unresolved D. This CDR3 comprises 11 residues. Germline values: CDR1 MNHEY, CDR2 SMNVEV (reference sequence). V was trimmed by 3 bases and J by 8 bases, leaving 7 bases between them. CDR3 DNA sequence: TGTGCCAGCAGTTTTTCTAACGGCTACACCTTC. Translating it yields CASSFSNGYTF.

The CDR3 reads CASSRLPGQIQETQYF. CDR3 DNA sequence: TGTGCCAGCAGCCGCCTTCCGGGACAGATACAAGAGACCCAGTACTTC. This chain uses TRBV5-6 with TRBJ2-5; TRBD1 aligns across 7 bases. In germline, CDR1 is SGHDT, CDR2 YYEEEE. This CDR3 contains 16 residues. Trimming cost V 4 bases and J 2 bases; bases outside gene matches: 11.

V gene TRBV7-9 combines with J gene TRBJ2-1; 8 bases map to TRBD2. CDR1 SEHNR and CDR2 FQNEAQ come from the germline V gene (reference sequence). Trimming removed 3 bases from V and 7 bases from J; junction bases left unmatched: 8. The CDR3 is made up of 15 amino acids. The CDR3 DNA is TGTGCCAGCAGCTTTACACCGGGACTAGTTAATGAGCAGTTCTTC. It translates to CASSFTPGLVNEQFF. Full variable domain (outside the CDR3, taken from reference TRBV7-9 and TRBJ2-1): DTGVSQNPRHKITKRGQNVTFRCDPISEHNRLYWYRQTLGQGPEFLTYFQNEAQLEKSRLLSDRFSAERPKGSFSTLEIQRTEQGDSAMYLCASSFTPGLVNEQFFGPGTRLTVL.

This clone has only a few counts. The chain is built from TRBV24-1 and TRBJ2-2; unclear D gene. Germline loops: CDR1 KGHDR, CDR2 SFDVKD. The CDR3 spans 14 residues. V was shortened by 5 bases and J by 4 bases, with 10 bases between the two germline ends. DNA for the CDR3: TGTGCCACCAGTGGCCCAGGCCCCACCGGGGAGCTGTTTTTT. It codes for CATSGPGPTGELFF.

This clone appeared a single time. This chain links TRBV7-6 with TRBJ2-7; D not certain. The CDR3 length is 13 residues. V lost 0 bases and J 2 bases, leaving 5 bases between the germline ends. Germline-derived CDR1 and CDR2 are SGHVS and FNYEAQ. The CDR3 loop is CASSLAAAYEQYF. DNA of the CDR3: TGTGCCAGCAGCTTAGCGGCAGCCTACGAGCAGTACTTC.

The chain couples TRBV6-6 to TRBJ2-1; D perhaps matches TRBD2 (6 bases). In germline, CDR1 is MNHNY, CDR2 SVGAGI (reference sequence). This CDR3 has 16 amino acids. The ends were cut back, 6 bases at V and 5 bases at J, with 20 bases in the middle. The CDR3 DNA reads as TGTGCCAGCAGCCACTGGGGGGTATTCAACAACAATGAGCAGTTCTTC. Translated: CASSHWGVFNNNEQFF.

The genes are TRBV7-9 and TRBJ1-2; perhaps TRBD1 as D (5 bases). The V gene lost 3 bases and the J gene lost 0 bases, with 8 bases spanning the gap. This CDR3 contains 14 residues. CDR1 SEHNR and CDR2 FQNEAQ come from the germline V gene (reference sequence). The CDR3 DNA sequence: TGTGCCAGCAGCTTGGGCAGGGCTAACTATGGCTACACCTTC. Encoded protein: CASSLGRANYGYTF.

The rearrangement joins TRBV2 to TRBJ2-1; 15 positions agree with TRBD2. The J segment lost 5 bases and the V segment lost 6 bases, leaving 5 bases of the junction unmatched. CDR3 length: 16 amino acids. Germline V gene sequence: CDR1 SNHLY, CDR2 FYNNEI. CDR3 coding DNA: TGTGCCAGCAGGGGACTAGCGGGGGGCCCCGACAATGAGCAGTTCTTC. Amino acids: CASRGLAGGPDNEQFF.

The rearrangement uses TRBV7-2 and TRBJ2-3; TRBD2 agrees at 8 bases. Losses at the gene ends were 4 bases for V and 2 bases for J; bases not matched to a gene: 8. This CDR3 has 16 amino acids. The germline V gene has CDR1 SGHTA and CDR2 FQGNSA. CDR3 DNA: TGTGCCAGCAGCTCTACTAGCGGAGGACTCACAGATACGCAGTATTTT. Translated: CASSSTSGGLTDTQYF.

The chain combines TRBV5-1 with TRBJ2-1; 9 positions agree with TRBD2. The CDR3 runs to 16 residues. The germline V gene encodes CDR1 SGHRS and CDR2 YFSETQ. V lost 5 bases and J lost 8; bases outside the gene matches: 14. The CDR3 DNA sequence: TGCGCCAGCAGATCAGGAGCGGGGGGATTTATCGATGAGCAGTTCTTC. Protein: CASRSGAGGFIDEQFF.

This chain uses TRBV6-5 with TRBJ2-1; 8 bases align to TRBD2. The CDR3 extends over 15 amino acids. The J segment lost 3 bases and the V segment lost 6 bases, leaving 7 bases of the junction unmatched. Germline CDR1 reads MNHEY; CDR2 reads SVGAGI. The CDR3 DNA reads as TGTGCCAGCAGCCAGCCGGGACTAGTCTACAATGAGCAGTTCTTC. Residues: CASSQPGLVYNEQFF.

The chain has TRBV9 and TRBJ1-1, with 12 bases that match TRBD1. The V gene end was trimmed by 4 bases and the J gene end by 7 bases; junction bases not matched to a gene: 5. The germline gives CDR1 SGDLS, CDR2 YYNGEE. CDR3 length equals 14 residues. The CDR3 spells CASSQGQGAVEAFF. In DNA form, the CDR3 reads TGTGCCAGCAGCCAGGGACAGGGGGCAGTTGAAGCTTTCTTT.

About this clone: Other DNA sequences in the same sample also yield this CDR3. This rearrangement joins TRBV6-2 or TRBV6-3 to TRBJ2-1; tentatively, D is TRBD2 (6 bases). The V end was cut by 4 bases, the J end by 11 bases, with 12 bases between. Per the germline V gene, CDR1 is MNHEY and CDR2 is SVGEGT. This CDR3 comprises 12 residues. Here the CDR3 reads CASSLTREQQFF. In DNA, the CDR3 is TGTGCCAGCAGTTTAACCCGGGAGCAGCAGTTCTTC.

This clone was picked up one time. The rearrangement links TRBV5-6 to TRBJ1-2; 10 bases are shared with TRBD1. V was pared by 4 bases and J by 2 bases, with 8 bases of the junction left unmatched. The CDR3 runs 16 residues. Per the germline V gene, CDR1 is SGHDT and CDR2 is YYEEEE. CDR3 region: CASSPGTGEGNYGYTF. The CDR3 DNA reads TGTGCCAGCAGCCCCGGGACAGGGGAGGGGAACTATGGCTACACCTTC.

V is TRBV15 and J is TRBJ1-5; no definite D call. The germline V gene has CDR1 LNHNV and CDR2 YYDKDF (reference sequence). CDR3 length equals 15 residues. V was shortened by 1 base and J by 0 bases, with 7 bases between the two germline ends. CDR3: CATSRVGSSNQPQHF. In DNA form, the CDR3 reads TGTGCCACCAGCAGAGTTGGGAGTAGCAATCAGCCCCAGCATTTT.

The chain joins TRBV6-5 to TRBJ1-1; 9 nucleotides match TRBD1. Germline V gene sequence: CDR1 MNHEY, CDR2 SVGAGI. Trimming took 2 bases from V and 4 from J; bases not matched to a gene: 5. The CDR3 sequence is 15 residues long. CDR3 DNA: TGTGCCAGCAGTTACGGACAGGGGTTTCGCACTGAAGCTTTCTTT. Translation gives CASSYGQGFRTEAFF.

This chain joins TRBV5-1 and TRBJ1-2, with D perhaps TRBD1 (5 bases). Trimming cost V 0 bases and J 7 bases, with 16 bases left between them. Germline V gives CDR1 SGHRS, CDR2 YFSETQ. The CDR3 sequence is 15 residues long. The CDR3 protein is CASSLDLTAPGGYTF. Here the CDR3 DNA reads TGCGCCAGCAGCTTGGACCTGACAGCCCCGGGTGGCTACACCTTC.

This chain joins TRBV10-3 and TRBJ1-6; D unresolved. The CDR3 loop spans 13 amino acids. From germline, CDR1 is ENHRY and CDR2 SYGVKD. With 3 bases removed from V and 4 bases from J, the gap between germline ends came to 4 bases. Written as DNA, the CDR3 is TGTGCCATCAGTGACGGGTATAATTCACCCCTCCACTTT. Amino acid sequence: CAISDGYNSPLHF.

Note on this clone: Other nucleotide sequences in the sample specify the same CDR3. The V call is TRBV19, the J call TRBJ2-7; 11 nucleotides align to TRBD1. The CDR3 has 14 amino acids. Germline CDR1 is LNHDA and CDR2 is SQIVND (reference sequence). V shed 5 bases, J shed 3 bases, and the junction held 3 bases outside the gene matches. CDR3 region: CASSPGTGGYEQYF. The CDR3 nucleotides are TGTGCCAGTAGTCCCGGGACAGGGGGCTACGAGCAGTACTTC.

This rearrangement joins TRBV11-3 to TRBJ2-5, with TRBD1 matching 8 bases. V trimming: 5 bases; J trimming: 5 bases; junction bases outside the gene matches: 16. The CDR3 has 17 amino acids. Germline-derived CDR1 and CDR2 are SGHNT and YENEEA. The CDR3 DNA reads TGTGCCAGCAGCCTCCGGGACAGGAACAAACTGGGGGAGACCCAGTACTTC. Translation gives CASSLRDRNKLGETQYF.

This chain joins TRBV10-3 and TRBJ1-1; D perhaps matches TRBD1 (6 bases). Germline assignment: CDR1 ENHRY and CDR2 SYGVKD. The CDR3 covers 13 residues. V lost 11 bases to trimming and J lost 1 base, with 14 bases between them. The CDR3 DNA follows: TGTGCCGCGGCCTTGGGACAGAACACTGAAGCTTTCTTT. Encoded protein: CAAALGQNTEAFF.

This chain links TRBV3-1 (or the pseudogene TRBV3-2) with TRBJ2-5, with 9 bases identical to TRBD1. Germline lookup yields CDR1 LGHDT and CDR2 YNNKEL (reference sequence). With V trimmed by 4 bases and J by 2 bases, 5 bases remained unmatched. This CDR3 contains 15 residues. The CDR3 here is CASSRGDRAQETQYF. Here the CDR3 DNA reads TGTGCCAGCAGCCGAGGGGACAGGGCGCAAGAGACCCAGTACTTC.

The sample holds one count of this clone. V is TRBV4-2 and J is TRBJ1-4; 9 bases are a match to TRBD1. Germline CDR1 reads LGHNA; CDR2 reads YNFKEQ. With 0 bases clipped from V and 10 bases from J, the junction kept 9 bases outside the gene matches. This CDR3 has 16 residues. The CDR3 sequence is CASSQDGDRVYGKLFF. The CDR3 DNA follows: TGTGCCAGCAGCCAAGATGGGGACAGGGTCTATGGAAAACTGTTTTTT.

V and J are TRBV19 and TRBJ2-6; D is ambiguous. Trimming cost V 6 bases and J 0 bases, with 6 bases left between them. There are 14 residues in the CDR3. In germline, CDR1 is LNHDA, CDR2 SQIVND (reference sequence). The CDR3 sequence is CASRLSSGANVLTF. The DNA for the CDR3 is TGTGCCAGTAGGCTAAGCTCTGGGGCCAACGTCCTGACTTTC. Based on the CDR3 plus reference TRBV19 and TRBJ2-6, the full variable domain is DGGITQSPKYLFRKEGQNVTLSCEQNLNHDAMYWYRQDPGQGLRLIYYSQIVNDFQKGDIAEGYSVSREKKESFPLTVTSAQKNPTAFYLCASRLSSGANVLTFGAGSRLTVL.

The chain links TRBV20-1 to TRBJ1-1; 10 nucleotides line up with TRBD1. The V segment lost 3 bases and the J segment 1 base; nucleotides outside the gene matches: 2. This CDR3 has 14 residues. The germline V gene encodes CDR1 DFQATT and CDR2 SNEGSKA (reference sequence). As DNA, the CDR3 is TGCAGTGCTAGTTGGACAGGGGGGAACACTGAAGCTTTCTTT. Translation gives CSASWTGGNTEAFF.

V gene TRBV19 combines with J gene TRBJ2-2; tentative D call: TRBD1 (5 bases). Germline V gene lookup returns CDR1 LNHDA and CDR2 SQIVND (reference sequence). CDR3 size: 16 residues. V dropped 3 bases and J dropped 5 bases, with 16 bases sitting between them. As DNA, the CDR3 is TGTGCCAGTAGTATTATGAAAGGGGTTAAGACCGGGGAGCTGTTTTTT. Protein: CASSIMKGVKTGELFF.